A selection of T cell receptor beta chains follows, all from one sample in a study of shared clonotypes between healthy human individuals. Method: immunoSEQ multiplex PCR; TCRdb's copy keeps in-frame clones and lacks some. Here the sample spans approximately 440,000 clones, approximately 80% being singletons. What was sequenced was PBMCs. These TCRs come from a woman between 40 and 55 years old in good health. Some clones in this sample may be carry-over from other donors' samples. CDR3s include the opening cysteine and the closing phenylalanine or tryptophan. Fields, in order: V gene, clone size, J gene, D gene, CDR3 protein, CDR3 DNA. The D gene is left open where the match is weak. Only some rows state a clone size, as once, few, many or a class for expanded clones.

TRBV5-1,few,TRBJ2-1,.,CASSFNENYNEQFF,TGCGCCAGCAGCTTTAACGAGAACTACAATGAGCAGTTCTTC
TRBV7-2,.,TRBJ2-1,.,CASSLLGGPYNEQFF,TGTGCCAGCAGCTTGCTGGGGGGTCCCTACAATGAGCAGTTCTTC
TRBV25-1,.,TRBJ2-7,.,CASRNGAREQYF,TGTGCCAGCAGGAACGGGGCGAGGGAGCAGTACTTC
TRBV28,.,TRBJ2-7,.,CASSLTVGEQYF,TGTGCCAGCAGTCTCACCGTTGGAGAGCAGTACTTC
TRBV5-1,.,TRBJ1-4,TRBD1,CASSLRDSGTEKLFF,TGCGCCAGCAGCTTGAGGGACAGCGGGACTGAAAAACTGTTTTTT
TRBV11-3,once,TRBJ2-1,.,CASSLVSGGANEQFF,TGTGCCAGCAGCTTAGTCAGCGGAGGGGCCAATGAGCAGTTCTTC
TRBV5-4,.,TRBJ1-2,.,CASSLRDGYSGYTF,TGTGCCAGCAGCTTGAGGGACGGATATAGTGGCTACACCTTC
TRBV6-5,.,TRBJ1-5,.,CASSYSVPGGNQPQHF,TGTGCCAGCAGTTACTCGGTACCTGGGGGCAATCAGCCCCAGCATTTT
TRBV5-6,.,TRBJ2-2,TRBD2,CASSFPLAGEELFF,TGTGCCAGCAGCTTCCCACTAGCGGGAGAGGAGCTGTTTTTT
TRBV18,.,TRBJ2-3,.,CASSPGGVGLDTQYF,TGTGCCAGCTCACCCGGGGGAGTGGGACTTGATACGCAGTATTTT
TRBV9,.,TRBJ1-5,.,CASSVTGHVSQPQHF,TGTGCCAGCAGCGTAACGGGACATGTAAGTCAGCCCCAGCATTTT
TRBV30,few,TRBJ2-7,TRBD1,CAWSARDRGLYEQYF,TGTGCCTGGAGCGCCCGGGACAGGGGGCTCTACGAGCAGTACTTC
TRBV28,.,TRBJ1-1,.,CASRGGFNTEAFF,TGTGCCAGCCGCGGAGGGTTTAACACTGAAGCTTTCTTT
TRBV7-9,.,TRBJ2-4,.,CASSLSGLALDKNIQYF,TGTGCCAGCAGCTTATCAGGGCTAGCCCTAGACAAAAACATTCAGTACTTC
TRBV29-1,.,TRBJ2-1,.,CSVALRAGYNEQFF,TGCAGCGTTGCCCTCCGGGCCGGCTACAATGAGCAGTTCTTC
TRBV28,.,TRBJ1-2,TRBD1,CASSLGTDGYTF,TGTGCCAGCAGCCTCGGGACAGATGGCTACACCTTC
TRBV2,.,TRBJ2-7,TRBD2,CASGLSGSYEQYF,TGTGCCAGCGGTCTTAGCGGGAGCTACGAGCAGTACTTC
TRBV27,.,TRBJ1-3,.,CASSLLGGNTIYF,TGTGCCAGCAGTTTATTAGGCGGAAACACCATATATTTT
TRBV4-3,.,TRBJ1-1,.,CASSPFSGDGTEAFF,TGCGCCAGCAGCCCGTTCAGCGGGGACGGCACTGAAGCTTTCTTT
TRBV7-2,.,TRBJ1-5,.,CASSSPDRAFNQPQHF,TGTGCCAGCAGCTCCCCGGATAGGGCTTTCAATCAGCCCCAGCATTTT
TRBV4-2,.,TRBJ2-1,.,CASSQALGDYNEQFF,TGTGCCAGCAGCCAAGCTCTGGGGGACTACAATGAGCAGTTCTTC
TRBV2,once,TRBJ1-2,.,CASSGLLYGYTF,TGTGCCAGCAGTGGACTACTCTATGGCTACACCTTC
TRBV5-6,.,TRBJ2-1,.,CASSLGGNSYNEQFF,TGTGCCAGCAGCTTGGGTGGGAACTCCTACAATGAGCAGTTCTTC
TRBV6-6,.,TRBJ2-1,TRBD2,CASSPGTSVGDEQFF,TGTGCCAGCAGTCCCGGGACTAGCGTGGGAGATGAGCAGTTCTTC
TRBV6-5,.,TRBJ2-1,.,CASSYIRGQGEQFF,TGTGCCAGCAGTTACATTCGCGGTCAAGGTGAGCAGTTCTTC
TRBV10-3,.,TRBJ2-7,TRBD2,CAISDLAGGYEQYF,TGTGCCATCAGTGACCTAGCGGGAGGGTACGAGCAGTACTTC
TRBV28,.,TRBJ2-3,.,CASSPPEGAGTDTQYF,TGTGCCAGCAGTCCGCCGGAGGGGGCAGGGACAGATACGCAGTATTTT
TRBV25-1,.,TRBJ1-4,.,CASSESRGSNEKLFF,TGTGCCAGCAGTGAATCCAGAGGTTCTAATGAAAAACTGTTTTTT
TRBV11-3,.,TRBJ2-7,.,CASSRRRDEQYF,TGTGCCAGCAGTCGGAGGAGGGACGAGCAGTACTTC
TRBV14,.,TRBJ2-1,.,CASSPGREQFF,TGTGCCAGCAGCCCGGGACGGGAGCAGTTCTTC
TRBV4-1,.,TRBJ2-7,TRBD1,CASSPYGTGGNEQYF,TGCGCCAGCAGCCCCTACGGGACAGGGGGTAACGAGCAGTACTTC
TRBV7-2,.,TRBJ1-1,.,CASSPTAVRAEAFF,TGTGCCAGCAGCCCGACAGCGGTTAGGGCTGAAGCTTTCTTT
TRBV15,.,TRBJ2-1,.,CATSKLVSSYNEQFF,TGTGCCACCAGCAAACTTGTGAGCTCCTACAATGAGCAGTTCTTC
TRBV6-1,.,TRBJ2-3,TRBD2,CASTSGLVLDTQYF,TGTGCCAGCACTTCGGGACTAGTACTCGATACGCAGTATTTT
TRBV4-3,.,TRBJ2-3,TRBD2,CASSGGRVAGGTDTQYF,TGCGCCAGCAGCGGGGGGCGGGTAGCGGGAGGCACAGATACGCAGTATTTT
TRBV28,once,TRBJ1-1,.,CASSMTSRVTEAFF,TGTGCCAGCAGTATGACCTCCAGGGTAACTGAAGCTTTCTTT
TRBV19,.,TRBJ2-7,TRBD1,CASSIGQGALSEQYF,TGTGCCAGTAGTATCGGACAGGGGGCCCTCTCCGAGCAGTACTTC
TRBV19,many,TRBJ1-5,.,CASSPKVGPRQPQHF,TGTGCCAGTAGCCCTAAAGTCGGGCCACGTCAGCCCCAGCATTTT
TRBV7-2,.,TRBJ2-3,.,CASSPADYAGSLPGTQYF,TGTGCCAGCAGCCCCGCCGACTACGCCGGGAGCCTTCCAGGTACGCAGTATTTT
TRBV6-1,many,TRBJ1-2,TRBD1,CASSETRQGGYTF,TGTGCCAGCAGTGAAACTAGACAGGGTGGCTACACCTTC
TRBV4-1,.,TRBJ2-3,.,CASSQEPPWGTDTQYF,TGCGCCAGCAGCCAAGAGCCACCCTGGGGCACAGATACGCAGTATTTT
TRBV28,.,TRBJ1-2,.,CASSRGGGEASYGYTF,TGTGCCAGCAGCCGGGGCGGGGGCGAGGCCAGCTATGGCTACACCTTC